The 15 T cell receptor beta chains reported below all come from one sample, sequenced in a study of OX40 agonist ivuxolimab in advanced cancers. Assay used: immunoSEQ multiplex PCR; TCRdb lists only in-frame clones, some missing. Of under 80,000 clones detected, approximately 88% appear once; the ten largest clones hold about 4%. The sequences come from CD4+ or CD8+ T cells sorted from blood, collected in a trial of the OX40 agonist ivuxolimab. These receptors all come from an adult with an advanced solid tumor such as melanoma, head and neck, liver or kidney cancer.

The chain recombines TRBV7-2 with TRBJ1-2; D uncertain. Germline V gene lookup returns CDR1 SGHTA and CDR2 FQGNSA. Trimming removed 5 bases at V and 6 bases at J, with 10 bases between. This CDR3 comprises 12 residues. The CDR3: CASSPLWDGYTF. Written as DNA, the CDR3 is TGTGCCAGCAGCCCCCTTTGGGATGGCTACACCTTC.

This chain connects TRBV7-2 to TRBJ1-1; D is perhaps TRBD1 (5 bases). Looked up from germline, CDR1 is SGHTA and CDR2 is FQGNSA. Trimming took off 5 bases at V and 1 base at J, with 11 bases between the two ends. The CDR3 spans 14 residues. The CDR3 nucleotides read TGTGCCAGCAGCCGACAGAGGGGGAACACTGAAGCTTTCTTT. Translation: CASSRQRGNTEAFF.

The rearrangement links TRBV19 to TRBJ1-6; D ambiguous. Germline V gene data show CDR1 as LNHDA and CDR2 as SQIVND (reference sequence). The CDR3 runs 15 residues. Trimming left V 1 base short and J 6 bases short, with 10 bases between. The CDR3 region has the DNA TGTGCCAGTAGTATAGGAGACCGGGGTAATTCACCCCTCCACTTT. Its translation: CASSIGDRGNSPLHF.

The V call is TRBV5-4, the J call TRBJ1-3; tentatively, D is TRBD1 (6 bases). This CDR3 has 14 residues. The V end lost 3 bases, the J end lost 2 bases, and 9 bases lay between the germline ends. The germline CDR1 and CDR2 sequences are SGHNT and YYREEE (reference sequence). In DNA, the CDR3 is TGTGCCAGCAGCTCGTGGGACACTGGAAACACCATATATTTT. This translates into CASSSWDTGNTIYF.

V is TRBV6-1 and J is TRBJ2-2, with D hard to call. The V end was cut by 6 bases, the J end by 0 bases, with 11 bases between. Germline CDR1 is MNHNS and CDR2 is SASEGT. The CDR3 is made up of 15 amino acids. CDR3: CASSPGLANTGELFF. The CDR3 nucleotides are TGTGCCAGCAGCCCCGGGCTAGCGAACACCGGGGAGCTGTTTTTT.

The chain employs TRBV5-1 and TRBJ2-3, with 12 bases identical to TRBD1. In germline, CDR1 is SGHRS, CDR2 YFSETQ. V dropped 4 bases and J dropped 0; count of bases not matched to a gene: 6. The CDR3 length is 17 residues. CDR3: CASSAGTGGLSTDTQYF. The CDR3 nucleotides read TGCGCCAGCAGCGCCGGGACAGGGGGCCTAAGCACAGATACGCAGTATTTT.

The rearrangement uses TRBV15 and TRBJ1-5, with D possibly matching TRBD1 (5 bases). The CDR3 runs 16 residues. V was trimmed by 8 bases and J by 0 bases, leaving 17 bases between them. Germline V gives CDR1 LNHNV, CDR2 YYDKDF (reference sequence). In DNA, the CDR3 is TGTGCCACCCGCTCTGACAGACCTTATAGCAATCAGCCCCAGCATTTT. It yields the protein CATRSDRPYSNQPQHF. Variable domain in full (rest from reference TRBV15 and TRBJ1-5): DAMVIQNPRYQVTQFGKPVTLSCSQTLNHNVMYWYQQKSSQAPKLLFHYYDKDFNNEADTPDNFQSRRPNTSFCFLDIRSPGLGDTAMYLCATRSDRPYSNQPQHFGDGTRLSIL.

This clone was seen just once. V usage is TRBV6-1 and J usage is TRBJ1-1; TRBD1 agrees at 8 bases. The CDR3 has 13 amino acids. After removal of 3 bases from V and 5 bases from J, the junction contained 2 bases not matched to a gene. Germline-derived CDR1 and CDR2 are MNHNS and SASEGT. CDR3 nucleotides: TGTGCCAGCAGTGACAGGGGGCGTACTGAAGCTTTCTTT. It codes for CASSDRGRTEAFF.

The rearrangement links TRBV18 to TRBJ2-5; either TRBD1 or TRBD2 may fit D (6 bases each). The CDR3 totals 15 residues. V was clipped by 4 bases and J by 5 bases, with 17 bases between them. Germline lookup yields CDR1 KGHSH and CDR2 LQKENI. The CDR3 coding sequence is TGTGCCAGCTCACAGGGATCCGGGGGCAGGGAGACCCAGTACTTC. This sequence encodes CASSQGSGGRETQYF. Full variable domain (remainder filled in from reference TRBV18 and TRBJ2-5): NAGVMQNPRHLVRRRGQEARLRCSPMKGHSHVYWYRQLPEEGLKFMVYLQKENIIDESGMPKERFSAEFPKEGPSILRIQQVVRGDSAAYFCASSQGSGGRETQYFGPGTRLLVL.

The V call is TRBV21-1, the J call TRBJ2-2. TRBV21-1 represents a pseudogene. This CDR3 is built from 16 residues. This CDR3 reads CASSKGVDSNTGELFF. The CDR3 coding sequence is TGTGCCAGCAGCAAAGGTGTGGATTCGAACACCGGGGAGCTGTTTTTT.

The CDR3 DNA reads as TGTGCCAGCGTAAAGGGGGCTGGGGCCAACGTCCTGACTTTC. Translated: CASVKGAGANVLTF. V and J are TRBV6-1 and TRBJ2-6; D might be TRBD1 (6 bases). Germline assignment: CDR1 MNHNS and CDR2 SASEGT. This CDR3 has 14 amino acids. The V and J ends lost 8 bases and 2 bases respectively, with 10 bases between them.

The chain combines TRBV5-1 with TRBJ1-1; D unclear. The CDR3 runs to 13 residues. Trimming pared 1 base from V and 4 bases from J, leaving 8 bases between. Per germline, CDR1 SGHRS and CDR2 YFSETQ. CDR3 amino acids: CASSLTVATEAFF. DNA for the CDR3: TGCGCCAGCAGCTTGACAGTAGCCACTGAAGCTTTCTTT.

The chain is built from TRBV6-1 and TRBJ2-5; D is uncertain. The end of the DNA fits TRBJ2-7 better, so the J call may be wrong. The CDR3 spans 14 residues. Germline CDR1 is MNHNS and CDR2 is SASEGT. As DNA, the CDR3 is TGTGCCAGCAGACCCCAAATCGTGGGTGGCGAGCAGTACTTC. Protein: CASRPQIVGGEQYF.

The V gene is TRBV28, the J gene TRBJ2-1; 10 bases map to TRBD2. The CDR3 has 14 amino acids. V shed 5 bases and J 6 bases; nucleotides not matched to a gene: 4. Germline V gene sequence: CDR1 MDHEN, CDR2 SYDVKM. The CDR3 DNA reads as TGTGCCAGCAGTCGGCTAGCGGGAGTCAATGAGCAGTTCTTC. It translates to CASSRLAGVNEQFF.

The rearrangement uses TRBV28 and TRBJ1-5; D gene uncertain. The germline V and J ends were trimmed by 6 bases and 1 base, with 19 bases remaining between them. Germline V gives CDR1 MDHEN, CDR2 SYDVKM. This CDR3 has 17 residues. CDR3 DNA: TGTGCCAGCAGGCCCTTGACTGCGGGATACAGCAATCAGCCCCAGCATTTT. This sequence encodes CASRPLTAGYSNQPQHF. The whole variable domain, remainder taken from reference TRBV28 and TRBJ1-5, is DVKVTQSSRYLVKRTGEKVFLECVQDMDHENMFWYRQDPGLGLRLIYFSYDVKMKEKGDIPEGYSVSREKKERFSLILESASTNQTSMYLCASRPLTAGYSNQPQHFGDGTRLSIL.